These 25 T cell receptor beta chains were sequenced from one sample in a study of shared clonotypes between healthy human individuals. CD45RO-negative CD8 cells positively selected for CCR7 made up the naive population, which excluded terminally differentiated effector memory CD45RA+ cells. The table came from immunoSEQ multiplex PCR; TCRdb's copy has only in-frame clones and leaves some out. Of over 750,000 clones in the sample, about 96% are singletons; the top ten hold less than 0.25%. Material for sequencing was naive CD8+ T cells sorted from blood. The receptor source for this set is a man aged 30 to 45 in good health.

J is TRBJ2-6 and V is TRBV7-2, with D possibly TRBD1 on 5 matching bases. V was pared by 2 bases and J by 4 bases, with 9 bases between. Germline V gene data show CDR1 as SGHTA and CDR2 as FQGNSA. The CDR3 extends over 15 amino acids. The CDR3 loop reads CASSLSGSGANVLTF. The CDR3 DNA reads as TGTGCCAGCAGCTTATCAGGGTCCGGGGCCAACGTCCTGACTTTC.

The V and J genes are TRBV7-2 and TRBJ2-1; 10 nucleotides agree with TRBD2. CDR1 and CDR2 (germline): SGHTA, FQGNSA. The ends lost 5 bases at V and 2 bases at J; junction bases unmatched: 12. The CDR3 is made up of 18 amino acids. CDR3: CASSKRPSGSVAYNEQFF. The CDR3 nucleotides read TGTGCCAGCAGCAAAAGGCCTAGCGGGAGTGTAGCCTACAATGAGCAGTTCTTC.

This sequence joins TRBV9 and TRBJ2-1; D not certain. The CDR3 is 15 residues long. Trimming left V 4 bases short and J 2 bases short, with 13 bases between. Germline assignment: CDR1 SGDLS and CDR2 YYNGEE. DNA of the CDR3: TGTGCCAGCAGCCCATACCGTGGTGCCTACAATGAGCAGTTCTTC. Translated, it gives CASSPYRGAYNEQFF.

The gene calls are TRBV2 and TRBJ2-7; possibly TRBD2 for D (5 bases). The CDR3 runs to 12 residues. The V gene lost 6 bases and the J gene lost 2 bases, with 8 bases spanning the gap. CDR1 is SNHLY, CDR2 FYNNEI, per germline. The DNA of the CDR3 is TGTGCCAGCAGAACACTAGCCTACGAGCAGTACTTC. Its translation: CASRTLAYEQYF. The whole variable domain, filled in from reference TRBV2 and TRBJ2-7, reads EPEVTQTPSHQVTQMGQEVILRCVPISNHLYFYWYRQILGQKVEFLVSFYNNEISEKSEIFDDQFSVERPDGSNFTLKIRSTKLEDSAMYFCASRTLAYEQYFGPGTRLTVT.

The rearrangement uses TRBV10-3 and TRBJ1-2; 8 positions match TRBD1. This CDR3 spans 15 amino acids. V trimming: 4 bases; J trimming: 8 bases; junction bases outside the gene matches: 12. Germline CDR1 and CDR2: ENHRY and SYGVKD. CDR3 bases: TGTGCCATCAGTGGAATACAGGGGGGATTTAACGGCTACACCTTC. This gives the protein CAISGIQGGFNGYTF.

The chain is built from TRBV18 and TRBJ2-3; possibly TRBD1 or TRBD2 for D (5 bases each). This CDR3 is 15 amino acids long. The ends were cut back, 6 bases at V and 7 bases at J, with 20 bases in the middle. Germline V gives CDR1 KGHSH, CDR2 LQKENI. The CDR3 protein is CASSPGAGVLNTQYF. CDR3 coding DNA: TGTGCCAGCTCCCCCGGGGCTGGGGTGTTGAATACGCAGTATTTT. Using reference TRBV18 and TRBJ2-3 for the parts outside the CDR3, the full variable domain is NAGVMQNPRHLVRRRGQEARLRCSPMKGHSHVYWYRQLPEEGLKFMVYLQKENIIDESGMPKERFSAEFPKEGPSILRIQQVVRGDSAAYFCASSPGAGVLNTQYFGPGTRLTVL.

The chain is built from TRBV7-6 and TRBJ1-1, with TRBD1 matching over 8 bases. The CDR3 sequence is 15 residues long. CDR1 and CDR2 from the germline V gene are SGHVS and FNYEAQ. Trimming at V came to 5 bases and at J to 2 bases, leaving 7 bases not matched to a gene. The CDR3, as DNA: TGTGCCAGCAGCCTTAGGACAGGGAGTAACACTGAAGCTTTCTTT. Its translation is CASSLRTGSNTEAFF.

The chain carries TRBV15 and TRBJ2-7; D is possibly TRBD2 (5 bases). Trimming cost V 1 base and J 1 base, with 14 bases left between them. CDR1 and CDR2 from the germline V gene are LNHNV and YYDKDF (reference sequence). This CDR3 has 16 residues. Here the CDR3 reads CATSRGTGMGSYEQYF. As DNA, the CDR3 is TGTGCCACCAGCAGAGGGACCGGGATGGGGTCCTACGAGCAGTACTTC.

This clone has a single count. The chain recombines TRBV14 with TRBJ1-1; D gene ambiguous. V was trimmed by 0 bases and J by 7 bases, leaving 6 bases between them. The CDR3 length is 12 residues. Germline V lookup: CDR1 SGHDN, CDR2 FVKESK. The CDR3 sequence: CASSQEVGEAFF. The CDR3 DNA reads TGTGCCAGCAGCCAAGAAGTCGGTGAAGCTTTCTTT.

Only one count was recorded for this clone. This chain connects TRBV19 to TRBJ2-5; no reliable D call. The CDR3 is 12 residues long. The V gene lost 6 bases and the J gene lost 7 bases, with 12 bases spanning the gap. Germline V gene data show CDR1 as LNHDA and CDR2 as SQIVND (reference sequence). The CDR3 loop reads CASSSPKGTQYF. The CDR3 DNA is TGTGCCAGTAGCTCTCCCAAGGGGACCCAGTACTTC.

The chain employs TRBV11-2 and TRBJ2-1; weak D call: TRBD1 (6 bases). Germline CDR1 reads SGHAT; CDR2 reads FQNNGV. This CDR3 spans 16 amino acids. Trimming pared 1 base from V and 5 bases from J, leaving 15 bases between. CDR3 protein: CASSLGRGIQDNEQFF. DNA for the CDR3: TGTGCCAGCAGCTTAGGCAGGGGAATCCAAGACAATGAGCAGTTCTTC. The full variable domain, in which reference TRBV11-2 and TRBJ2-1 provide the parts outside the CDR3, is EAGVAQSPRYKIIEKRQSVAFWCNPISGHATLYWYQQILGQGPKLLIQFQNNGVVDDSQLPKDRFSAERLKGVDSTLKIQPAKLEDSAVYLCASSLGRGIQDNEQFFGPGTRLTVL.

The chain is built from TRBV5-5 and TRBJ2-1; 9 nucleotides agree with TRBD2. Per the germline V gene, CDR1 is SGHKS and CDR2 is YYEKEE (reference sequence). V lost 0 bases to trimming and J lost 10 bases; unmatched junction nucleotides: 11. This CDR3 contains 16 residues. CDR3 loop: CASSLEFSSGAGEQFF. CDR3 DNA sequence: TGTGCCAGCAGCTTGGAGTTTTCTAGCGGGGCAGGGGAGCAGTTCTTC.

The gene calls are TRBV6-5 and TRBJ2-5, with D tentatively TRBD1 (7 bases). The length of the CDR3 is 13 residues. V was pared by 11 bases and J by 2 bases, with 15 bases between. Per the germline V gene, CDR1 is MNHEY and CDR2 is SVGAGI. CDR3 DNA: TGTGCCGGAGGCCCAGGGGGGCAAGAGACCCAGTACTTC. This encodes CAGGPGGQETQYF.

The V and J genes are TRBV14 and TRBJ2-1; 13 nucleotides match TRBD2. CDR3 size: 18 residues. Germline V gene lookup returns CDR1 SGHDN and CDR2 FVKESK. V was pared by 4 bases and J by 4 bases, with 10 bases of the junction left unmatched. The DNA of the CDR3 is TGTGCCAGCAGCCCCGCCGGGACTAGCGGGATCCTATACAATGAGCAGTTCTTC. It yields the protein CASSPAGTSGILYNEQFF.

The chain has TRBV11-2 and TRBJ1-3; tentatively, D is TRBD1 (6 bases). Per germline, CDR1 SGHAT and CDR2 FQNNGV. The germline V and J ends were trimmed by 0 bases and 8 bases, with 17 bases remaining between them. CDR3 size: 16 residues. CDR3 sequence: CASSLDSGTLVDTIYF. CDR3 bases: TGTGCCAGCAGCTTAGACTCAGGGACACTAGTCGACACCATATATTTT.

The CDR3 nucleotides read TGTGCCAGCAGCTCCGTCCGGGACTCCCAAATGGCCCAGTACTTC. Amino acid sequence: CASSSVRDSQMAQYF. V and J are TRBV11-2 and TRBJ2-5; TRBD2 is a possible D gene (6 bases). CDR1 SGHAT and CDR2 FQNNGV come from the germline V gene. Trimming removed 4 bases at V and 9 bases at J, with 21 bases between. This CDR3 has 15 residues.

J is TRBJ2-7 and V is TRBV11-3; 7 bases are a match to TRBD1. Germline CDR1 and CDR2: SGHNT and YENEEA. Losses at the gene ends were 10 bases for V and 4 bases for J; bases not matched to a gene: 13. This CDR3 has 14 residues. The CDR3 DNA follows: TGTGCCATAGGCCATCCGGGACAGAATTACGAGCAGTACTTC. The encoded protein is CAIGHPGQNYEQYF.

This chain links TRBV14 with TRBJ2-1; no firm D call. The V end was cut by 1 base, the J end by 2 bases, with 6 bases between. Germline CDR1 is SGHDN and CDR2 is FVKESK. The CDR3 loop spans 14 amino acids. The CDR3, as DNA: TGTGCCAGCAGCCAAGGGAGCACCTACAATGAGCAGTTCTTC. It codes for CASSQGSTYNEQFF.

The V and J genes are TRBV28 and TRBJ1-4; 9 bases fit TRBD1. Germline V gene sequence: CDR1 MDHEN, CDR2 SYDVKM. The CDR3 is 15 amino acids. J was trimmed by 5 bases and V by 3 bases; bases with no gene match: 4. The CDR3 loop reads CASSFSGTGNEKLFF. CDR3 sequence (DNA): TGTGCCAGCAGTTTTTCCGGGACAGGGAATGAAAAACTGTTTTTT.

The chain is built from TRBV7-2 and TRBJ1-3; tentative D call: TRBD1 (6 bases). CDR1 is SGHTA and CDR2 is FQGNSA in the germline V gene. This CDR3 contains 17 residues. The germline V and J ends were trimmed by 5 bases and 1 base, with 18 bases remaining between them. The CDR3 protein is CASSRDPGGASGNTIYF. CDR3 coding DNA: TGTGCCAGCAGCCGCGACCCGGGGGGCGCTTCTGGAAACACCATATATTTT.

This clone was seen only once. The chain carries TRBV6-5 and TRBJ1-2, with 10 bases that match TRBD1. This CDR3 spans 13 amino acids. Germline V CDR1 and CDR2: MNHEY, SVGAGI. With 8 bases clipped from V and 4 bases from J, the junction kept 4 bases outside the gene matches. The CDR3 protein is CASGDRGAYGYTF. CDR3 coding DNA: TGTGCCAGCGGGGACAGGGGCGCCTATGGCTACACCTTC.

The chain carries TRBV27 and TRBJ2-7; the D is unclear. V shed 5 bases and J shed 3 bases, with 11 bases lying between them. The V gene's germline CDR1 is MNHEY and CDR2 SMNVEV (reference sequence). The CDR3 is 13 residues long. CDR3 nucleotides: TGTGCCAGCAGTGTCACAGTTAACTACGAGCAGTACTTC. Translating it yields CASSVTVNYEQYF.

This rearrangement joins TRBV7-9 to TRBJ2-1, with 8 bases lining up with TRBD1. Germline CDR1 is SEHNR and CDR2 is FQNEAQ (reference sequence). V shed 5 bases, J shed 5 bases, and the junction held 14 bases outside the gene matches. This CDR3 has 17 residues. For the CDR3, the DNA is TGTGCCAGCAGCCCCAGCCCCGGGACAGGCGGGAACAATGAGCAGTTCTTC. It codes for CASSPSPGTGGNNEQFF.

The J gene is TRBJ2-1, the V gene TRBV28; TRBD2 agrees at 15 bases. With 11 bases clipped from V and 10 bases from J, the junction kept 3 bases outside the gene matches. This CDR3 has 12 residues. Germline values: CDR1 MDHEN, CDR2 SYDVKM. The DNA of the CDR3 is TGTGCCGGCGGACTAGCGGGAGGGGAGCAGTTCTTC. Its translation is CAGGLAGGEQFF.

The chain has TRBV7-9 and TRBJ2-1; the match to TRBD1 covers 7 bases. CDR3 length: 16 residues. The trim removed 4 bases at V and 0 bases at J, leaving 6 bases unmatched. Germline CDR1 is SEHNR and CDR2 is FQNEAQ (reference sequence). The CDR3 spells CASSSQGTASYNEQFF. CDR3 sequence (DNA): TGTGCCAGCAGCTCCCAAGGGACAGCCTCCTACAATGAGCAGTTCTTC.